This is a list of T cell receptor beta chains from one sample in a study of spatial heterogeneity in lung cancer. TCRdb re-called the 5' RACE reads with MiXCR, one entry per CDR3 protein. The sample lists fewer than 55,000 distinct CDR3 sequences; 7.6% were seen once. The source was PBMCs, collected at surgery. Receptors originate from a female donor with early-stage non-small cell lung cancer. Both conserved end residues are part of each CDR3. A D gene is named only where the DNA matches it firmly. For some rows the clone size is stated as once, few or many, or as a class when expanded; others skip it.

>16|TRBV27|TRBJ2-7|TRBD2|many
TGTGCCAGCAGTTCATTTCGGACTAGCGGGGGGGCGAACTTTGCCTTC
CASSSFRTSGGANFAF
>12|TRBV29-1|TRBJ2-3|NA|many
TGCAGCGTGAGGTGGGGCGCAGATACGCAGTATTTT
CSVRWGADTQYF
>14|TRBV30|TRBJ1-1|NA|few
TGTGCCTGGAGTGTACTCCAACCGAGGGGAGAAGCTTTCTTT
CAWSVLQPRGEAFF
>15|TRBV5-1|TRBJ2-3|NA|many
TGCGCCAGCAGCTTATCAGGACAGACCACAGATACGCAGTATTTT
CASSLSGQTTDTQYF
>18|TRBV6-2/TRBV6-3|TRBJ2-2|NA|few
TGTGCCAGCAGAGAGGGGGATCCTCGAGGCACGAACACCGGGGAGCTGTTTTTT
CASREGDPRGTNTGELFF
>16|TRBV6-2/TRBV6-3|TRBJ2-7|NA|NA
TGTGCCAGCACCCAGTACGACATCACCCGGGGCTACGAGCAGTACTTC
CASTQYDITRGYEQYF
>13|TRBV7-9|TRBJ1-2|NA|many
TGTGCCAGCAGCCCATCGACTAACTATGGCTACACCTTC
CASSPSTNYGYTF
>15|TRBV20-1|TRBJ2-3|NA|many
TGCAGTGCCCAGAGGTACAGGTCCTTACCAGATACGCAGTATTTT
CSAQRYRSLPDTQYF
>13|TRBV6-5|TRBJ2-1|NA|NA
TGTGCCAGCAGTTATGACCTTCTCTCCCCGCAGTTCTTC
CASSYDLLSPQFF
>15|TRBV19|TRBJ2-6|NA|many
TGTGCCAGTAGTATAAGACAGACGGGGGCCAACGTCCTGACTTTC
CASSIRQTGANVLTF
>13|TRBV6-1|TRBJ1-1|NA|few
TGTGCCAGCAGAAGGCCCGGGGACACTGAAGCTTTCTTT
CASRRPGDTEAFF
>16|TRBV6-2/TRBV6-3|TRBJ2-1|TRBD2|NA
TGTGCCAGCGTGAGCGGGGGGGGGAGCTCCTACAATGAGCAGTTCTTC
CASVSGGGSSYNEQFF
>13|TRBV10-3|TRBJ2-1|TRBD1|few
TGTGCCATCAGGGGGACAGCGTACAATGAGCAGTTCTTC
CAIRGTAYNEQFF
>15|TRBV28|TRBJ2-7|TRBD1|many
TGTGCCAGCAGTACAGGGACAGACTCCTGGTACGAGCAGTACTTC
CASSTGTDSWYEQYF
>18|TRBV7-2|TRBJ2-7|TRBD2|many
TGTGCCAGCAGCTTAGCTCCCAGCGGGGGGGCCCAGATCAACGAGCAGTACTTC
CASSLAPSGGAQINEQYF
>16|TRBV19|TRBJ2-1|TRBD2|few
TGTGCCAGTAGTATAGATAGCGGGGGGGCCTACAATGAGCAGTTCTTC
CASSIDSGGAYNEQFF
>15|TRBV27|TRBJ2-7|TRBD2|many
TGTGCCAGCAGCCTCGGACTAGCGGGTACCTACGAGCAGTACTTC
CASSLGLAGTYEQYF
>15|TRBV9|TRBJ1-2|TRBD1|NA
TGTGCCAGCAGCGTAGACGGACAGGGCGCCTATGGCTACACCTTC
CASSVDGQGAYGYTF
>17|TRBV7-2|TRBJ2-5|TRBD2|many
TGTGCCAGCAGCTTGGGACTAGCGGGGGAAACACGCGAGACCCAGTACTTC
CASSLGLAGETRETQYF
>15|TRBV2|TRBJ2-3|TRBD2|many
TGTGCCAGCACCCATGGGGCGGGGGGTGAAGATACGCAGTATTTT
CASTHGAGGEDTQYF
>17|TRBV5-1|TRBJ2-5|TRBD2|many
TGCGCCAGCAGCTCCTCCCTACTAGCGGTATCTTCAGAGACCCAGTACTTC
CASSSSLLAVSSETQYF
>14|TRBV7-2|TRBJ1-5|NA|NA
TGTGCCAGCAGCTTCCAGGGTTCTGGGCAGCCCCAGCATTTT
CASSFQGSGQPQHF
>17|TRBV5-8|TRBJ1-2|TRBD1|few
TGTGCCAGCAGCTTCCTACGGGGGACAGGGGGCGTCTATGGCTACACCTTC
CASSFLRGTGGVYGYTF
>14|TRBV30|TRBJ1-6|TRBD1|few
TGTGCCTGGAGTGAAGGGACAGGGGGTTCACCCCTCCACTTT
CAWSEGTGGSPLHF
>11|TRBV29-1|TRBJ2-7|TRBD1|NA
TGCAGCGTGACAGGGGGCTACGAGCAGTACTTC
CSVTGGYEQYF
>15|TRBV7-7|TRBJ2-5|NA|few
TGTGCTAGCAGCTTAGCGCCGGCAGCTCAAGAGACCCAGTACTTC
CASSLAPAAQETQYF
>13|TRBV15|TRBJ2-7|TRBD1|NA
TGTGCCACCAGCCGGGACAGGTCCGACGAGCAGTACTTC
CATSRDRSDEQYF
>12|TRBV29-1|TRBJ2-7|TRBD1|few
TGCAGCGCTCGGGACAGCTCCTACGAGCAGTACTTC
CSARDSSYEQYF
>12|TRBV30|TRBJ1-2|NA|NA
TGTGCCTGGAGTAGAACGAGTTATGGCTACACCTTC
CAWSRTSYGYTF
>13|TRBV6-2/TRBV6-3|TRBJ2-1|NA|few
TGTGCCAGCAGTTACACCGTTGGCAATGAGCAGTTCTTC
CASSYTVGNEQFF
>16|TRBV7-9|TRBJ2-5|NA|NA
TGTGGCAGCAGCCCGACGTGGTGGGGAAACCAAGAGACCCAGTACTTC
CGSSPTWWGNQETQYF
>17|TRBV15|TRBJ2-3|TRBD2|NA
TGTGCCACCAGCAGAGATCAAGGTCTAGCGGGGGTAGATACGCAGTATTTT
CATSRDQGLAGVDTQYF
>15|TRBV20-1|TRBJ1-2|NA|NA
TGCAGTGCTAGAGTCGCCCGGGGGGCTCGGTATGGCTACACCTTC
CSARVARGARYGYTF
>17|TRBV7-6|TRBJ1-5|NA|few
TGTGCCAGCAGCTTAGCGATAGCGGACAGCCAAAATCAGCCCCAGCATTTT
CASSLAIADSQNQPQHF